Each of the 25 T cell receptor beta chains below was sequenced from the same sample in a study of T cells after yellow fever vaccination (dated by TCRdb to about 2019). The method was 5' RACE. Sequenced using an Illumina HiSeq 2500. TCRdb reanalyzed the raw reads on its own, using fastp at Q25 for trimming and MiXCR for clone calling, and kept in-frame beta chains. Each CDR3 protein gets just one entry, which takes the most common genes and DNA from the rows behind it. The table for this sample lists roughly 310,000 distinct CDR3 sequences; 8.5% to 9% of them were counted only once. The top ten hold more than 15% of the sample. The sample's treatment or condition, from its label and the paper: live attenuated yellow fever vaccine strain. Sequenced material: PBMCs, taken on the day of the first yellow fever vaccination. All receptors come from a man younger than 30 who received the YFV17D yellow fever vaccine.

CDR3 sequence (DNA): TGTGCCAGCTCACCCGGACAGGCCGGTGGACTGTTTTTT. It codes for CASSPGQAGGLFF. The chain uses TRBV18 and TRBJ1-4, with 7 bases fitting TRBD1. From germline, CDR1 is KGHSH and CDR2 LQKENI. The trim removed 3 bases at V and 13 bases at J, leaving 8 bases unmatched. The CDR3 covers 13 residues.

CDR3 sequence reads: CASSLGASVSTDTQYF. In nucleotides, the CDR3 is TGTGCCAGCAGCTTAGGGGCTAGCGTGAGCACAGATACGCAGTATTTT. The gene calls are TRBV11-2 and TRBJ2-3; D is possibly TRBD2 (6 bases). The CDR3 totals 16 residues. Trimming pared 1 base from V and 0 bases from J, leaving 11 bases between. Germline V gene lookup returns CDR1 SGHAT and CDR2 FQNNGV.

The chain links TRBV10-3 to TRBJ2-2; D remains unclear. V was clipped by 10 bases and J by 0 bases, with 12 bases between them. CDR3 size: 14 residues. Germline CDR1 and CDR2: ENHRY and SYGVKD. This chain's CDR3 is CATNTDTNTGELFF. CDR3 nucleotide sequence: TGTGCCACAAATACAGATACGAACACCGGGGAGCTGTTTTTT.

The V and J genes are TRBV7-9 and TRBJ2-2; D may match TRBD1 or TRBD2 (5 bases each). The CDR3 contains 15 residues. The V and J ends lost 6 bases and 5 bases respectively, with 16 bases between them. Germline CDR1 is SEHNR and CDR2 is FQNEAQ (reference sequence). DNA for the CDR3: TGTGCCAGCAGTTATCGGCAGGGCGGGACCGGGGAGCTGTTTTTT. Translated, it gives CASSYRQGGTGELFF.

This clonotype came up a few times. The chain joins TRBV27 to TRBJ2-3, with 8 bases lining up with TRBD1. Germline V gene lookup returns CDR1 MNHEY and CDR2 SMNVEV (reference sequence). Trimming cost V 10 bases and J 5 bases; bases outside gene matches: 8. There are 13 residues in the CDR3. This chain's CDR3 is CAILGDRGDTQYF. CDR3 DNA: TGTGCCATCCTAGGAGACAGGGGAGATACGCAGTATTTT.

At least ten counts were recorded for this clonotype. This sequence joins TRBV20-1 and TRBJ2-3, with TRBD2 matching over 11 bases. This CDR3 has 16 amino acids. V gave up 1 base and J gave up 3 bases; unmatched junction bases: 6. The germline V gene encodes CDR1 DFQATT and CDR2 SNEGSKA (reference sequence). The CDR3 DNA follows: TGCAGTGCTAGAGGCCTCCCTAGCGGGGGGACAGATACGCAGTATTTT. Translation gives CSARGLPSGGTDTQYF.

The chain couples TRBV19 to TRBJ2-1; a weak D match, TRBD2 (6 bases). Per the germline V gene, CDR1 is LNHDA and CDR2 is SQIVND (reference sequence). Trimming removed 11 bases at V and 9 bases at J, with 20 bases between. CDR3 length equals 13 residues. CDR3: CAVRRLGDSEQFF. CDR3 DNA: TGTGCCGTTCGCCGACTAGGAGACAGTGAGCAGTTCTTC.

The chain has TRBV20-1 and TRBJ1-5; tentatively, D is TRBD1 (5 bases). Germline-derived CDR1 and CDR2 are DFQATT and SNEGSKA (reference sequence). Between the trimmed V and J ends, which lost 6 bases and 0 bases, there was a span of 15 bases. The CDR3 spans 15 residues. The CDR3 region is CSATDRDYSNQPQHF. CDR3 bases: TGCAGTGCCACAGACAGAGATTATAGCAATCAGCCCCAGCATTTT.

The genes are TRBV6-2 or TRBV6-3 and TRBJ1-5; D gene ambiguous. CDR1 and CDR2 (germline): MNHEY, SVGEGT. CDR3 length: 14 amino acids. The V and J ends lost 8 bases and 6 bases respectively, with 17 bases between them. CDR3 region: CASGRSMIAQPQHF. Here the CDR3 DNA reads TGTGCCAGCGGGCGGAGTATGATCGCTCAGCCCCAGCATTTT.

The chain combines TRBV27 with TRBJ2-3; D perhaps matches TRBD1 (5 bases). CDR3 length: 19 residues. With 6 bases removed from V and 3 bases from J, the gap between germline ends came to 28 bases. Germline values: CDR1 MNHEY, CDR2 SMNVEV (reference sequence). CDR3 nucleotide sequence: TGTGCCAGCAGACTCACTCTCCGCCGACAGATCTTAGGGACAGATACGCAGTATTTT. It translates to CASRLTLRRQILGTDTQYF.

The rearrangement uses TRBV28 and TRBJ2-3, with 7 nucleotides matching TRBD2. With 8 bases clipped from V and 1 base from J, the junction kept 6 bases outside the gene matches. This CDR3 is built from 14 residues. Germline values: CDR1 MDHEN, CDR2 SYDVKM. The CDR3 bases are TGTGCCAGCCTTCGGGAGGTCGGCACAGATACGCAGTATTTT. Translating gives CASLREVGTDTQYF.

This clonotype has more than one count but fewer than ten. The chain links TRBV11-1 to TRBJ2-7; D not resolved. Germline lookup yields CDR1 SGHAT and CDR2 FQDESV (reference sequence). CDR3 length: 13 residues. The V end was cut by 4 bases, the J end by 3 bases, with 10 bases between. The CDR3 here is CASSSVPSYEQYF. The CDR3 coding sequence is TGTGCCAGCAGCTCGGTCCCTAGCTACGAGCAGTACTTC.

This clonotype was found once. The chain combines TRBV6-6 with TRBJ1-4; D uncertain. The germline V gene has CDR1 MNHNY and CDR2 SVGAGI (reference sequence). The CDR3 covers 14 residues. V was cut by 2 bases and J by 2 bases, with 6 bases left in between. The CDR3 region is CASSYGVTNEKLFF. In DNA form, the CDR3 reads TGTGCCAGCAGTTACGGGGTGACTAATGAAAAACTGTTTTTT.

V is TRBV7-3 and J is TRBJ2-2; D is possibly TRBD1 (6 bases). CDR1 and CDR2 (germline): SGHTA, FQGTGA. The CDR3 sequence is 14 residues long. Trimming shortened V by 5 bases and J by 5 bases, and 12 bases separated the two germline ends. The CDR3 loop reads CASSVQQGTGELFF. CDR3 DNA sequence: TGTGCCAGCAGCGTCCAACAGGGTACCGGGGAGCTGTTTTTT.

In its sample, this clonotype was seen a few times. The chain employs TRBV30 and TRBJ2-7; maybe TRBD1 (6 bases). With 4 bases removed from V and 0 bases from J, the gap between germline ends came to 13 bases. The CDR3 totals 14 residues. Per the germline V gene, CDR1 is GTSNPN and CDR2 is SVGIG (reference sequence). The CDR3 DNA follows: TGTGCCTGGATGCAGGGGCCTAGCTCCTACGAGCAGTACTTC. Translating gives CAWMQGPSSYEQYF.

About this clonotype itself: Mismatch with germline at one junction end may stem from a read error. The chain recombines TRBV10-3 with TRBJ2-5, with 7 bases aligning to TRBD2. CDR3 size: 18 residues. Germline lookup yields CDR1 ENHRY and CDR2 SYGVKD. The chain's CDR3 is CASSSQLFSGPEQETQYF. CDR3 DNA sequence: TGTGCCAGCAGTAGTCAACTGTTTAGCGGGCCGGAACAAGAGACCCAGTACTTC.

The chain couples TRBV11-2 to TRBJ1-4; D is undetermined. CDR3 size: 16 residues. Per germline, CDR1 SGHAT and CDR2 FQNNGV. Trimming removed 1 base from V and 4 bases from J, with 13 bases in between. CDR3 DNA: TGTGCCAGCAGCTTAGTGGGTTGGCCAAGTAATGAAAAACTGTTTTTT. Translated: CASSLVGWPSNEKLFF.

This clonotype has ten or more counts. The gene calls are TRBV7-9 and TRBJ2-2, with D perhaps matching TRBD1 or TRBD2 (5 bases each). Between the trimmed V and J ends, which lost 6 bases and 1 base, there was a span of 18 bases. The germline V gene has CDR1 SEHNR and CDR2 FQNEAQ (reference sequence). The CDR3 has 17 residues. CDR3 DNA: TGTGCCAGCAGTTTTTGGTCCGGGGCCTTGAACACCGGGGAGCTGTTTTTT. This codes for CASSFWSGALNTGELFF.

Here the CDR3 reads CATSPIGVDEQFF. CDR3 coding DNA: TGTGCCACCAGCCCTATAGGGGTGGATGAGCAGTTCTTC. This rearrangement joins TRBV24-1 to TRBJ2-1; D perhaps matches TRBD1 (5 bases). V lost 7 bases to trimming and J lost 8 bases, with 14 bases between them. Per the germline V gene, CDR1 is KGHDR and CDR2 is SFDVKD. CDR3 length equals 13 residues.

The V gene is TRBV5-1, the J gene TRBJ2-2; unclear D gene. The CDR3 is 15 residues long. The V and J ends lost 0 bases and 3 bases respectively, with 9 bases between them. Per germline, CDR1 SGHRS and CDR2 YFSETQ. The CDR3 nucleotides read TGCGCCAGCAGCTTGGCCACGCAGCACACCGGGGAGCTGTTTTTT. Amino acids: CASSLATQHTGELFF. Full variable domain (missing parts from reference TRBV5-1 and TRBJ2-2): KAGVTQTPRYLIKTRGQQVTLSCSPISGHRSVSWYQQTPGQGLQFLFEYFSETQRNKGNFPGRFSGRQFSNSRSEMNVSTLELGDSALYLCASSLATQHTGELFFGEGSRLTVL.

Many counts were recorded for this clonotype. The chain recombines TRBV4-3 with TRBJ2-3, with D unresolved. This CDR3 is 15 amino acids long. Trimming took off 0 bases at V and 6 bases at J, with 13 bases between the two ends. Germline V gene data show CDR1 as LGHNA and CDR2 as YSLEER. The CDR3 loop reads CASSQDVAASDTQYF. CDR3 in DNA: TGCGCCAGCAGCCAAGATGTGGCTGCCTCGGATACGCAGTATTTT.

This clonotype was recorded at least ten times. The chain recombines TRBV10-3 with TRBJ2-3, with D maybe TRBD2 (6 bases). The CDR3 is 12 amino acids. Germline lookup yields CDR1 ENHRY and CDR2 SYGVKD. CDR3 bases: TGTCCCCGAGCGGAGGGCTCAGATACGCAGTATTTT. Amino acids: CPRAEGSDTQYF.

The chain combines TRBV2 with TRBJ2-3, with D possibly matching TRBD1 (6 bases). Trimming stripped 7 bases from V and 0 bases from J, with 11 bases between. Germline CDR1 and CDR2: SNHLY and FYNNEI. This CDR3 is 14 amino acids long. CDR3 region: CASNDRYSTDTQYF. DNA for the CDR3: TGTGCCAGCAACGACAGGTATAGCACAGATACGCAGTATTTT. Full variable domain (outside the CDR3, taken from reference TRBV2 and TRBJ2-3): EPEVTQTPSHQVTQMGQEVILRCVPISNHLYFYWYRQILGQKVEFLVSFYNNEISEKSEIFDDQFSVERPDGSNFTLKIRSTKLEDSAMYFCASNDRYSTDTQYFGPGTRLTVL.

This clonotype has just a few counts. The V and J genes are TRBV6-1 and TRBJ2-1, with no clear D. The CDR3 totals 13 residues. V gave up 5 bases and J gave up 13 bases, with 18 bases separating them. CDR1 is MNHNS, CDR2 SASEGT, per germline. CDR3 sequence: CASSPTLSLPQFF. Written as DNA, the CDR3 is TGTGCCAGCAGTCCTACACTCAGCCTACCCCAGTTCTTC.

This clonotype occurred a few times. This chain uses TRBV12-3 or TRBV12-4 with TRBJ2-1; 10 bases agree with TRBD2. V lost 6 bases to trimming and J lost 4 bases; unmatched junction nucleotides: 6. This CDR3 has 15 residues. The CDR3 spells CASRNLAGVYNEQFF. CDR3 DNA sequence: TGTGCCAGCAGAAACCTAGCGGGGGTTTACAATGAGCAGTTCTTC.